The 29 T cell receptor beta chains below were found in one sample sequenced in a study of metastatic and nonmetastatic thyroid tumors. Every patient was untreated before thyroid surgery. TCRdb re-called clones from the PCR reads using MiXCR. The repertoire includes about 40,000 clones, approximately 20% of them detected once, and about an eighth sits in the top ten. The specimen sequenced was tumor tissue. Receptor source: a female donor with papillary thyroid cancer or a benign thyroid nodule (not recorded which). Some clones in this sample may be carry-over from other donors' samples.

This clone has a count of ten or more. V and J are TRBV19 and TRBJ2-7; D might be TRBD1 (5 bases). The germline V gene has CDR1 LNHDA and CDR2 SQIVND (reference sequence). V lost 5 bases and J lost 2, with 19 bases in between. This CDR3 contains 16 residues. DNA for the CDR3: TGTGCCAGTAGTGAAGGGTGGGGCAGCCCTACCTACGAGCAGTACTTC. This translates into CASSEGWGSPTYEQYF.

This clone was observed a handful of times. This chain connects TRBV2 to TRBJ1-1, with unresolved D. The CDR3 totals 12 residues. Trimming pared 4 bases from V and 6 bases from J, leaving 9 bases between. CDR1 SNHLY and CDR2 FYNNEI come from the germline V gene. DNA for the CDR3: TGTGCCAGCAGTGTTTCCGGGGCTGAAGCTTTCTTT. Protein: CASSVSGAEAFF.

The genes are TRBV27 and TRBJ1-1, with D maybe TRBD1 (6 bases). Germline CDR1 MNHEY, CDR2 SMNVEV (reference sequence). Trimming left V 6 bases short and J 2 bases short, with 19 bases between. This CDR3 has 16 residues. CDR3 sequence reads: CASRLGGTVLNTEAFF. CDR3 bases: TGTGCCAGCAGGTTAGGGGGGACGGTGCTAAACACTGAAGCTTTCTTT.

This clone showed up many times. This chain connects TRBV19 to TRBJ1-2; 7 nucleotides agree with TRBD1. From germline, CDR1 is LNHDA and CDR2 SQIVND (reference sequence). The CDR3 loop spans 13 amino acids. Trimming cost V 7 bases and J 7 bases; bases outside gene matches: 9. Here the CDR3 DNA reads TGTGCCAGTACCGTCAGGGGGGCCTCTGGCTACACCTTC. Its translation is CASTVRGASGYTF.

This clone was detected only a few times. The rearrangement joins TRBV19 to TRBJ1-2, with D uncertain. V was shortened by 3 bases and J by 8 bases, with 10 bases between the two germline ends. Germline CDR1 reads LNHDA; CDR2 reads SQIVND (reference sequence). This CDR3 comprises 12 residues. The CDR3 coding sequence is TGTGCCAGTAGTATGTATGGCGGGGGCTACACCTTC. Translation gives CASSMYGGGYTF.

Turning to this clone: This clone may be a read error of a much larger clone one base away. The CDR3 is CASSAEMGSWQETQYF. DNA for the CDR3: TGTGCCAGCAGCGCCGAGATGGGTTCATGGCAAGAGACCCAGTACTTC. The rearrangement joins TRBV9 to TRBJ2-5; no definite D call. This CDR3 has 16 residues. Trimming pared 3 bases from V and 2 bases from J, leaving 17 bases between. Germline V gene lookup returns CDR1 SGDLS and CDR2 YYNGEE.

This clone was counted ten times or more. The V gene is TRBV10-3, the J gene TRBJ1-1, with TRBD1 matching 7 bases. V dropped 3 bases and J dropped 5; count of bases not matched to a gene: 6. The V gene's germline CDR1 is ENHRY and CDR2 SYGVKD. The CDR3 is made up of 14 amino acids. CDR3 sequence: CAISERDRETEAFF. The DNA of the CDR3 is TGTGCCATCAGTGAACGCGACAGGGAGACTGAAGCTTTCTTT.

Ten or more counts support this clone. The CDR3 sequence is CASSERGNTEAFF. Written as DNA, the CDR3 is TGTGCCAGCAGTGAACGGGGGAACACTGAAGCTTTCTTT. The chain has TRBV6-1 and TRBJ1-1; D gene uncertain. The CDR3 totals 13 residues. V gave up 2 bases and J gave up 1 base, with 5 bases separating them. CDR1 and CDR2 from the germline V gene are MNHNS and SASEGT.

This clone occurred many times. The chain is built from TRBV5-5 and TRBJ1-2, with 8 bases matching TRBD1. CDR3 size: 15 residues. From germline, CDR1 is SGHKS and CDR2 YYEKEE (reference sequence). After removal of 4 bases from V and 4 bases from J, the junction contained 9 bases not matched to a gene. CDR3 in DNA: TGTGCCAGCAGCGTCCGGGGACAGGCGACCTATGGCTACACCTTC. Translation gives CASSVRGQATYGYTF. The full variable domain, rest sourced from reference TRBV5-5 and TRBJ1-2, is DAGVTQSPTHLIKTRGQQVTLRCSPISGHKSVSWYQQVLGQGPQFIFQYYEKEERGRGNFPDRFSARQFPNYSSELNVNALLLGDSALYLCASSVRGQATYGYTFGSGTRLTVV.

This clone was seen a few times. J is TRBJ1-3 and V is TRBV6-1, with D possibly matching TRBD1 (5 bases). Germline CDR1 reads MNHNS; CDR2 reads SASEGT. V lost 2 bases and J 7 bases, leaving 21 bases between the germline ends. CDR3 size: 17 residues. The CDR3 bases are TGTGCCAGCAGTGAAAGCTGGTCCCGGACACCCGAGAACACCATATATTTT. Protein: CASSESWSRTPENTIYF.

The chain has TRBV20-1 and TRBJ2-7, with D possibly being TRBD2 (5 bases). The CDR3 contains 15 residues. V dropped 5 bases and J dropped 4 bases, with 21 bases sitting between them. CDR1 is DFQATT, CDR2 SNEGSKA, per germline (reference sequence). In nucleotides, the CDR3 is TGCAGTGCTGAGGGCCACCTGCGGCCAGCATACGAGCAGTACTTC. Translated, it gives CSAEGHLRPAYEQYF.

This clone was picked up many times. The chain carries TRBV30 and TRBJ2-5; no firm D call. The CDR3 covers 13 residues. V was trimmed by 0 bases and J by 1 base, leaving 6 bases between them. CDR1 and CDR2 from the germline V gene are GTSNPN and SVGIG (reference sequence). The CDR3: CAWSVQFQETQYF. CDR3 DNA sequence: TGTGCCTGGAGTGTGCAGTTCCAAGAGACCCAGTACTTC.

This clone was observed a handful of times. The J gene is TRBJ2-3, the V gene TRBV18, with TRBD2 matching 11 bases. V trimming: 5 bases; J trimming: 4 bases; junction bases outside the gene matches: 17. CDR1 and CDR2 from the germline V gene are KGHSH and LQKENI. CDR3 length equals 19 residues. The CDR3 DNA reads as TGTGCCAGCTCATCCTCCGCTAGCGGGAGGCCAGTTTCATCAGATACGCAGTATTTT. Its protein is CASSSSASGRPVSSDTQYF.

This clone showed up many times. The sample carries other DNA sequences with the same CDR3. This rearrangement joins TRBV12-3 or TRBV12-4 to TRBJ2-7; D not resolved. The CDR3 is 13 residues long. Deletions cut 3 bases from V and 9 bases from J, with 15 bases between. CDR3 DNA: TGTGCCAGCAGTTTCGGAGCGCACACTGCGCAGTACTTC. It encodes CASSFGAHTAQYF.

The chain recombines TRBV9 with TRBJ2-3; 11 bases map to TRBD2. Trimming cost V 2 bases and J 3 bases; bases outside gene matches: 2. CDR1 and CDR2 (germline): SGDLS, YYNGEE. The CDR3 is 15 residues long. The CDR3 DNA sequence: TGTGCCAGCAGCGTTACTAGCGGGAGAACAGATACGCAGTATTTT. Translated, it gives CASSVTSGRTDTQYF. Filled out from reference TRBV9 and TRBJ2-3, the complete variable domain reads DSGVTQTPKHLITATGQRVTLRCSPRSGDLSVYWYQQSLDQGLQFLIQYYNGEERAKGNILERFSAQQFPDLHSELNLSSLELGDSALYFCASSVTSGRTDTQYFGPGTRLTVL.

This clone was seen ten or more times. This chain links TRBV7-2 with TRBJ2-1, with TRBD2 identical over 11 bases. Germline lookup yields CDR1 SGHTA and CDR2 FQGNSA. This CDR3 comprises 15 residues. V was pared by 2 bases and J by 9 bases, with 6 bases of the junction left unmatched. The CDR3 nucleotides read TGTGCCAGCAGCTTAAGTAGCGGGGGGGCTATTGAGCAGTTCTTC. Its translation: CASSLSSGGAIEQFF.

This clone was observed at least ten times. The sample carries other DNA sequences with the same CDR3. The chain is built from TRBV2 and TRBJ2-3; TRBD2 matches 8 bases. CDR1 and CDR2 (germline): SNHLY, FYNNEI. J was trimmed by 8 bases and V by 3 bases; bases with no gene match: 10. The CDR3 loop spans 15 amino acids. CDR3 coding DNA: TGTGCCAGCAGTGACCCGGGGGGGTCGCGGGGTACGCAGTATTTT. Protein product: CASSDPGGSRGTQYF.

The CDR3: CASSQDGISGRAGELFF. The CDR3 DNA reads TGTGCCAGCAGCCAAGACGGGATTAGCGGGAGGGCCGGGGAGCTGTTTTTT. The V and J genes are TRBV4-2 and TRBJ2-2, with TRBD2 matching 11 bases. Germline trimming cut 0 bases from V and 6 bases from J; bases unmatched to any gene: 6. This CDR3 region has 17 residues. Looked up from germline, CDR1 is LGHNA and CDR2 is YNFKEQ.

This clone is termed medium-sized. The chain combines TRBV7-2 with TRBJ2-7; TRBD2 is a possible D gene (6 bases). The CDR3 is 14 amino acids. CDR1 is SGHTA, CDR2 FQGNSA, per germline. V gave up 3 bases and J gave up 2 bases, with 11 bases separating them. In nucleotides, the CDR3 is TGTGCCAGCAGCTTGGGAGGCGGCGCCTACGAGCAGTACTTC. Its protein product is CASSLGGGAYEQYF.

In its sample, this clone was seen a few times. This rearrangement joins TRBV19 to TRBJ1-1; D is uncertain. Trimming removed 9 bases from V and 3 bases from J, with 14 bases in between. The CDR3 totals 13 residues. Per germline, CDR1 LNHDA and CDR2 SQIVND (reference sequence). The DNA for the CDR3 is TGTGCCAGCCACGGATGGGGTCACACTGAAGCTTTCTTT. Protein product: CASHGWGHTEAFF.

This clone has at least ten counts. This chain's CDR3 is CASSFYYRRAYEQYF. CDR3 sequence (DNA): TGTGCCAGCAGCTTCTATTACAGGAGGGCATACGAGCAGTACTTC. This chain links TRBV5-6 with TRBJ2-7; a possible D gene is TRBD2 (6 bases). The CDR3 length is 15 residues. The V end was cut by 2 bases, the J end by 4 bases, with 16 bases between. The germline gives CDR1 SGHDT, CDR2 YYEEEE.

About this clone: An end of the junction differs from the germline gene, which may be a read error. This CDR3 is also generated by other DNA sequences in the sample. The chain is built from TRBV5-6 and TRBJ2-3; D is tentatively TRBD1 or TRBD2 (5 bases each). In germline, CDR1 is SGHDT, CDR2 YYEEEE. The CDR3 is 13 amino acids. CDR3 sequence (DNA): TGTGCCAGCAGCTTGGCCGGGGCAGATACACAGTATTTT. It yields the protein CASSLAGADTQYF.

The chain carries TRBV2 and TRBJ2-7; TRBD1 matches at 7 bases. Germline lookup yields CDR1 SNHLY and CDR2 FYNNEI. The CDR3 spans 15 residues. V gave up 0 bases and J gave up 3 bases; unmatched junction bases: 5. The CDR3, as DNA: TGTGCCAGCAGTGAAGCTCTAGGGACAGTCTACGAGCAGTACTTC. Its translation is CASSEALGTVYEQYF. Combining the CDR3 with reference TRBV2 and TRBJ2-7 gives the whole variable domain EPEVTQTPSHQVTQMGQEVILRCVPISNHLYFYWYRQILGQKVEFLVSFYNNEISEKSEIFDDQFSVERPDGSNFTLKIRSTKLEDSAMYFCASSEALGTVYEQYFGPGTRLTVT.

This clone came up many times. CDR3 amino acids: CASSPTGRTEAFF. CDR3 DNA: TGTGCCAGCAGCCCGACAGGGAGAACTGAAGCTTTCTTT. V gene TRBV28 combines with J gene TRBJ1-1; 7 bases agree with TRBD1. CDR1 is MDHEN, CDR2 SYDVKM, per germline. The CDR3 spans 13 residues. V shed 6 bases, J shed 5 bases, and the junction held 6 bases outside the gene matches.

This clone was detected only a few times. This rearrangement joins TRBV28 to TRBJ2-6, with D perhaps assigned TRBD1 or TRBD2 (5 bases each). The CDR3 is 17 amino acids. The germline V gene has CDR1 MDHEN and CDR2 SYDVKM. V gave up 0 bases and J gave up 0 bases, with 9 bases separating them. The DNA of the CDR3 is TGTGCCAGCAGTTTATGGGGGGTGGGCTCTGGGGCCAACGTCCTGACTTTC. It is translated as CASSLWGVGSGANVLTF.

Worth noting for this clone: One base away lies a much larger clone, so this may be a sequencing read error. V is TRBV5-1 and J is TRBJ2-3, with no clear D. The CDR3 loop spans 16 amino acids. Germline loops: CDR1 SGHRS, CDR2 YFSETQ. Trimming removed 4 bases at V and 0 bases at J, with 15 bases between. CDR3 nucleotides: TGCGCCAGCAGCCAAGGTGCCCCGCGCAGCACAGATACGCAGTATTTT. Protein product: CASSQGAPRSTDTQYF.

This clone has a count of ten or more. This sequence joins TRBV7-8 and TRBJ2-1; no clear D. V gave up 4 bases and J gave up 8 bases, with 9 bases separating them. The CDR3 consists of 12 residues. CDR1 and CDR2 (germline): SGHVS, FQNEAQ. DNA of the CDR3: TGTGCCAGCAGCTCAAGGCCCCATGAGCAGTTCTTC. Translating it yields CASSSRPHEQFF.

This clone was recorded many times. The chain combines TRBV20-1 with TRBJ1-2; unclear D gene. The CDR3 is made up of 15 amino acids. The germline V gene encodes CDR1 DFQATT and CDR2 SNEGSKA (reference sequence). Trimming cost V 0 bases and J 2 bases, with 13 bases left between them. The DNA for the CDR3 is TGCAGTGCTAGAGATCAGTTTGGCGGAAACTATGGCTACACCTTC. Encoded protein: CSARDQFGGNYGYTF.

The table lists this clone with many counts. The chain is built from TRBV6-1 and TRBJ2-7; 7 nucleotides line up with TRBD1. The CDR3 has 14 amino acids. CDR1 and CDR2 from the germline V gene are MNHNS and SASEGT. V trimming: 2 bases; J trimming: 6 bases; junction bases outside the gene matches: 7. The CDR3 is CASSERGRRAEQYF. CDR3 coding DNA: TGTGCCAGCAGTGAAAGGGGGCGCCGGGCCGAGCAGTACTTC.